The rows below give T cell receptor beta chains drawn from one sample of a study of technical replicates of blood from a few donors. TCRdb's copy holds only in-frame clones and misses some; the assay was immunoSEQ multiplex PCR. Of about 61,000 clones detected, about 96% appear once; the ten largest clones hold over 0.15%. Sequences were obtained from T cells isolated from PBMCs. The source of these receptors is a human donor in good health. CDR3s include the opening cysteine and the closing phenylalanine or tryptophan. A D gene is named only where the DNA matches it firmly. Only part of the rows carry a size: once, few, many, or a class if the clone is expanded.

J gene,V gene,D gene,clone size,CDR3 protein,CDR3 DNA
TRBJ1-4,TRBV18,TRBD1,-,CASSLDRETNEKLFF,TGTGCCAGCTCACTAGACAGGGAAACTAATGAAAAACTGTTTTTT
TRBJ2-1,TRBV14,-,-,CASSQGTSSYNEQFF,TGTGCCAGCAGCCAAGGCACAAGCTCCTACAATGAGCAGTTCTTC
TRBJ2-3,TRBV7-9,TRBD2,-,CASSSLAGNVTDTQYF,TGTGCCAGCAGCTCGTTAGCGGGCAACGTCACAGATACGCAGTATTTT
TRBJ1-2,TRBV6-5,-,-,CASSYLSGYGYTF,TGTGCCAGCAGTTACTTGTCAGGGTATGGCTACACCTTC
TRBJ2-7,TRBV6-5,-,once,CASSYQRSSYEQYF,TGTGCCAGCAGTTACCAGCGGAGCTCCTACGAGCAGTACTTC
TRBJ2-7,TRBV4-1,-,-,CASSQQPIRDSYEQYF,TGCGCCAGCAGCCAGCAGCCGATCAGGGATTCCTACGAGCAGTACTTC
TRBJ2-7,TRBV19,-,-,CASSIVQGGHLYEQYF,TGTGCCAGTAGTATCGTTCAGGGTGGGCACCTCTACGAGCAGTACTTC
TRBJ2-1,TRBV29-1,TRBD1,-,CSVEAGQGWDEQFF,TGCAGCGTTGAGGCCGGACAGGGCTGGGATGAGCAGTTCTTC
TRBJ1-1,TRBV7-3,-,-,CASSLTTETEAFF,TGTGCCAGCAGCTTAACAACAGAAACTGAAGCTTTCTTT
TRBJ2-1,TRBV10-3,TRBD2,-,CATRPAGGGNEQFF,TGTGCCACCCGACCCGCGGGGGGCGGCAATGAGCAGTTCTTC
TRBJ2-7,TRBV29-1,-,-,CSVVEAEAEQYF,TGCAGCGTTGTCGAAGCCGAAGCCGAGCAGTACTTC
TRBJ2-7,TRBV7-9,TRBD2,-,CASSSVNSGVAYEQYF,TGTGCCAGCAGCTCTGTTAATAGCGGGGTGGCCTACGAGCAGTACTTC
TRBJ2-3,TRBV27,-,-,CASSLKYLGQSTDTQYF,TGTGCCAGCAGTTTAAAGTATTTAGGACAGTCCACAGATACGCAGTATTTT
TRBJ1-1,TRBV5-5,TRBD1,-,CASSPGQGATEAFF,TGTGCCAGCAGCCCCGGACAGGGGGCGACTGAAGCTTTCTTT
TRBJ2-7,TRBV7-9,-,-,CASSSDSSYEQYF,TGTGCCAGCAGCTCGGACAGCTCCTACGAGCAGTACTTC
TRBJ1-6,TRBV10-2,-,-,CASREQGSNSPLHF,TGCGCCAGCAGGGAACAGGGAAGCAATTCACCCCTCCACTTT
TRBJ2-7,TRBV6-1,-,-,CASSASLGAGLEQYF,TGTGCCAGCAGTGCTTCCCTGGGGGCAGGACTCGAGCAGTACTTC
TRBJ2-7,TRBV19,TRBD1,-,CASSERGQGYWEQYF,TGTGCCAGTAGTGAGAGGGGACAGGGGTATTGGGAGCAGTACTTC
TRBJ1-3,TRBV4-1,-,-,CASSRPWSSGNTIYF,TGCGCCAGCAGCCGCCCTTGGAGCTCTGGAAACACCATATATTTT
TRBJ2-7,TRBV4-1,TRBD2,-,CASSSRLASYEQYF,TGCGCCAGCAGCAGCCGACTAGCGAGCTACGAGCAGTACTTC
TRBJ2-7,TRBV7-9,-,-,CASSLSYEQYF,TGTGCCAGCAGCCTATCCTACGAGCAGTACTTC
TRBJ1-5,TRBV28,TRBD1,-,CASSFPGQGRMGNQPQHF,TGTGCCAGCAGTTTCCCCGGACAGGGAAGGATGGGTAATCAGCCCCAGCATTTT
TRBJ1-1,TRBV19,-,once,CASSIGGGRTANTEAFF,TGTGCCAGTAGTATCGGGGGAGGGAGGACAGCGAACACTGAAGCTTTCTTT
TRBJ2-3,TRBV28,-,-,CASSFGLSTDTQYF,TGTGCCAGCAGTTTTGGACTCAGCACAGATACGCAGTATTTT
TRBJ2-2,TRBV11-3,TRBD1,once,CASSATGTNTGELFF,TGTGCCAGCAGCGCGACAGGGACGAACACCGGGGAGCTGTTTTTT
TRBJ1-5,TRBV15,-,-,CATSRDSGQPQHF,TGTGCCACCAGCAGAGATAGCGGTCAGCCCCAGCATTTT
TRBJ1-2,TRBV5-1,-,-,CASSFRGGDYGYTF,TGCGCCAGCAGCTTCCGAGGGGGTGACTATGGCTACACCTTC
TRBJ2-7,TRBV6-1,-,-,CASSEAPGKGPSYEQYF,TGTGCCAGCAGTGAAGCGCCCGGGAAGGGTCCCTCCTACGAGCAGTACTTC
TRBJ1-1,TRBV18,TRBD1,-,CASSAGQGRTEAFF,TGTGCCAGCTCAGCGGGACAGGGGAGAACTGAAGCTTTCTTT
TRBJ1-5,TRBV28,-,-,CASSRERGQPQHF,TGTGCCAGCAGTAGGGAAAGGGGTCAGCCCCAGCATTTT
TRBJ1-2,TRBV5-5,-,-,CANRAGYTF,TGTGCCAACAGGGCTGGCTACACCTTC
TRBJ1-2,TRBV4-1,-,-,CASRSQTNYGYTF,TGCGCCAGCCGTTCGCAGACTAACTATGGCTACACCTTC
TRBJ1-1,TRBV28,TRBD1,-,CASSLSTGVAFF,TGTGCCAGCAGTTTAAGTACAGGGGTCGCTTTCTTT
TRBJ1-2,TRBV18,-,-,CASSPGGFYGYTF,TGTGCCAGCTCACCTGGGGGGTTCTATGGCTACACCTTC
TRBJ2-7,TRBV13,-,once,CASSRDSYEQYF,TGTGCCAGCAGCAGAGACAGCTACGAGCAGTACTTC
TRBJ1-3,TRBV9,-,-,CASSVGTGGPGNTIYF,TGTGCCAGCAGCGTCGGGACCGGGGGGCCTGGAAACACCATATATTTT